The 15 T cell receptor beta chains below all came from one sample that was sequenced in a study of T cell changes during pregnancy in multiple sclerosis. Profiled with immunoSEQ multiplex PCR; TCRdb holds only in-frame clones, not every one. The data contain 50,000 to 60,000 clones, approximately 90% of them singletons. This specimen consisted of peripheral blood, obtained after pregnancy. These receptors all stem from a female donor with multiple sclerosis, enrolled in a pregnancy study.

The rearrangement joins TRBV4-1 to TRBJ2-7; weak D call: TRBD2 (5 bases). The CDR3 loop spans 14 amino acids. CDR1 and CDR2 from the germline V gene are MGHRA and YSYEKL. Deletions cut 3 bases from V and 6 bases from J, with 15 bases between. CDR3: CASSQKGGSFEQYF. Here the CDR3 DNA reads TGCGCCAGCAGCCAGAAGGGCGGGTCTTTCGAGCAGTACTTC.

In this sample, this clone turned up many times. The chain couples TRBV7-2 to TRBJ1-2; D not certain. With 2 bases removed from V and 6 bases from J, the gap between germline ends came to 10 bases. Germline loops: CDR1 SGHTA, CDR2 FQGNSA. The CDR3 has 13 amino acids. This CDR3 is CASSLWGGHGYTF. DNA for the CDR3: TGTGCCAGCAGCTTATGGGGAGGCCATGGCTACACCTTC.

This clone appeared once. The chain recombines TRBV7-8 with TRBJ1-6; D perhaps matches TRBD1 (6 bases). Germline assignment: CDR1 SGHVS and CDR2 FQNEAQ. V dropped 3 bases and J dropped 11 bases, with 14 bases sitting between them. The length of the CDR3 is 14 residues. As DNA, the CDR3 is TGTGCCAGCAGCTTTCGTGGGGGCCCAACACCCCTCCACTTT. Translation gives CASSFRGGPTPLHF.

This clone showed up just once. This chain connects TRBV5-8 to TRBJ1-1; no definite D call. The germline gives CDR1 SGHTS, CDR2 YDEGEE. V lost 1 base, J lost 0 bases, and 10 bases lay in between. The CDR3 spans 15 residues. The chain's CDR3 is CASSLSRQMNTEAFF. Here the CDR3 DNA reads TGTGCCAGCAGCTTGTCCCGTCAGATGAACACTGAAGCTTTCTTT.

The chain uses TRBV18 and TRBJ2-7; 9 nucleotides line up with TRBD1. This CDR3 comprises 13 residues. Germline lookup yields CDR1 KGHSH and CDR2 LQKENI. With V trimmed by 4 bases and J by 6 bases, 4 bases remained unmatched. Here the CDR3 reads CASSRTGVGEQYF. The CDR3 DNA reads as TGTGCCAGCTCACGGACAGGGGTCGGCGAGCAGTACTTC.

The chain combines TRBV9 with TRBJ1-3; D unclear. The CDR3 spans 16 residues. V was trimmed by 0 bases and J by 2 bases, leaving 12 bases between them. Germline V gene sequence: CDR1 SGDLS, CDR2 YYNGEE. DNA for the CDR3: TGTGCCAGCAGCGTAGGTCCGAGTATCACTGGAAACACCATATATTTT. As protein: CASSVGPSITGNTIYF.

The CDR3 reads CASSLVSATRYNEQFF. CDR3 nucleotides: TGTGCCAGCAGCTTAGTATCGGCGACTCGATACAATGAGCAGTTCTTC. This chain joins TRBV7-8 and TRBJ2-1; no firm D call. Deletions cut 1 base from V and 4 bases from J, with 14 bases between. The length of the CDR3 is 16 residues. CDR1 is SGHVS and CDR2 is FQNEAQ in the germline V gene.

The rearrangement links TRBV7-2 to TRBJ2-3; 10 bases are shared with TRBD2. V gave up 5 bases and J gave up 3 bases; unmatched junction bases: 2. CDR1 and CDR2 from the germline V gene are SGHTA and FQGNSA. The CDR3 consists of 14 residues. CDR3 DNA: TGTGCCAGCAGCCCACTAGCGGGGACAGATACGCAGTATTTT. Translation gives CASSPLAGTDTQYF. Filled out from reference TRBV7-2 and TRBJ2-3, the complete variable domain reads GAGVSQSPSNKVTEKGKDVELRCDPISGHTALYWYRQSLGQGLEFLIYFQGNSAPDKSGLPSDRFSAERTGGSVSTLTIQRTQQEDSAVYLCASSPLAGTDTQYFGPGTRLTVL.

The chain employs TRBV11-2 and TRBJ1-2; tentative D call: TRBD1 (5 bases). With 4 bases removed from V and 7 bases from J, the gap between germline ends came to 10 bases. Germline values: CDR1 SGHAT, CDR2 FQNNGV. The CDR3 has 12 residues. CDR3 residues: CASSWGDGGYTF. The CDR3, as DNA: TGTGCCAGCAGCTGGGGGGATGGTGGCTACACCTTC.

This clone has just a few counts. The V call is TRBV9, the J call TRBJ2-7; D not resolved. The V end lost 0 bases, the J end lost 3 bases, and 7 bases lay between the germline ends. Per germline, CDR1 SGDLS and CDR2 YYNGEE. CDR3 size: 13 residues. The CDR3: CASSVALFYEQYF. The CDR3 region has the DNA TGTGCCAGCAGCGTAGCCCTTTTCTACGAGCAGTACTTC. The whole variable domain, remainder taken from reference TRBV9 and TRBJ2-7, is DSGVTQTPKHLITATGQRVTLRCSPRSGDLSVYWYQQSLDQGLQFLIQYYNGEERAKGNILERFSAQQFPDLHSELNLSSLELGDSALYFCASSVALFYEQYFGPGTRLTVT.

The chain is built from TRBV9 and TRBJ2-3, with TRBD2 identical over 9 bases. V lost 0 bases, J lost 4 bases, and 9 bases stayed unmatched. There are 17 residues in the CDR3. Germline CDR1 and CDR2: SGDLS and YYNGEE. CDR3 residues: CASSVALERGVADTQYF. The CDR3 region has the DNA TGTGCCAGCAGCGTAGCTTTGGAGCGGGGGGTCGCAGATACGCAGTATTTT.

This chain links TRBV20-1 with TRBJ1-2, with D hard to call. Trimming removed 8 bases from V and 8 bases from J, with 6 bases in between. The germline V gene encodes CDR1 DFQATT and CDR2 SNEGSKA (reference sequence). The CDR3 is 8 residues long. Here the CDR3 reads CSTVGYTF. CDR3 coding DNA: TGCAGTACGGTCGGCTACACCTTC.

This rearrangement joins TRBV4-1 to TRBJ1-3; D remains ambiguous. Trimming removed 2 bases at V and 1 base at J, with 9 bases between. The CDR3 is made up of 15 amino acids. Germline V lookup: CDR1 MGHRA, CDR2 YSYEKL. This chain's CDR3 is CASSQRHVSGNTIYF. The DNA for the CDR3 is TGCGCCAGCAGCCAACGACACGTTTCTGGAAACACCATATATTTT.

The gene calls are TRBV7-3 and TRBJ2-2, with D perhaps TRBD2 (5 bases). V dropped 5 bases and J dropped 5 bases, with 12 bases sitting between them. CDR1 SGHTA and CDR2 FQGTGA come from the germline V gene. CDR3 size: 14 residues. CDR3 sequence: CASSPAGGTGELFF. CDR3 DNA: TGTGCCAGCAGCCCCGCGGGCGGGACCGGGGAGCTGTTTTTT.

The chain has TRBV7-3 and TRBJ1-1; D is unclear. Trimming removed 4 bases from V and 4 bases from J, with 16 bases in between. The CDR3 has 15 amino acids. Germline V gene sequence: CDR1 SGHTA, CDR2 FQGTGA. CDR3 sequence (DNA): TGTGCCAGCAGCTCGGTGGGTTTTGGAGTCACTGAAGCTTTCTTT. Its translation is CASSSVGFGVTEAFF.